Listed below are T cell receptor beta chains from one sample, sequenced in a study of response to subunit inactivated influenza vaccine. TCRdb reanalysed the RT-PCR reads using MiXCR and keeps one entry per CDR3 protein. The sample yields approximately 520,000 distinct CDR3 sequences, approximately 24% seen once. Specimen: CD4+ T cells sorted from PBMCs, collected 5 to 6 days after vaccination. The receptors here all came from a man in his fifties or sixties who received an inactivated influenza vaccine. Both conserved end residues are part of each CDR3. The order of the fields is J gene, D gene, V gene, clone size, CDR3 protein, CDR3 DNA. The D gene is left open where the match is weak. Some rows mark clone size as missing; the rest say once, few, many or name a class of expanded clone.

TRBJ2-4 - TRBV9 - CASSVADSKNIQYF TGTGCCAGCAGCGTAGCTGACAGTAAAAACATTCAGTACTTC
TRBJ2-3 TRBD2 TRBV7-2 few CASSPSRGRVSTDTQYF TGTGCCAGCAGCCCTAGCCGGGGGAGGGTCAGCACAGATACGCAGTATTTT
TRBJ2-2 TRBD2 TRBV3-1 few CASSQDRLALNTGELFF TGTGCCAGCAGCCAAGATCGACTAGCCCTGAACACCGGGGAGCTGTTTTTT
TRBJ2-2 TRBD2 TRBV28 - CASTRGGTNTGELFF TGTGCCAGCACTCGGGGGGGCACGAACACCGGGGAGCTGTTTTTT
TRBJ1-1 - TRBV20-1 - CSARDPTEAFF TGCAGTGCTAGAGATCCGACTGAAGCTTTCTTT
TRBJ1-2 - TRBV4-3 - CASSQDRELNYGYTF TGCGCCAGCAGCCAGGACAGAGAACTGAACTATGGCTACACCTTC
TRBJ2-3 - TRBV20-1 few CSARPWGPSTDTQYF TGCAGTGCTAGGCCTTGGGGCCCAAGCACAGATACGCAGTATTTT
TRBJ2-1 - TRBV5-1 - CASSLELERYNEQFF TGCGCCAGCAGCTTGGAGCTCGAGAGGTACAATGAGCAGTTCTTC
TRBJ2-1 - TRBV5-6 - CASSLNSASSHNEQFF TGTGCCAGCAGCTTAAATAGCGCGAGTTCCCACAATGAGCAGTTCTTC
TRBJ2-7 TRBD2 TRBV5-4 - CASSAAGTSSYEQYF TGTGCCAGCAGCGCCGCCGGGACTAGCTCCTACGAGCAGTACTTC
TRBJ2-2 - TRBV14 - CASSHSIRAGELFF TGTGCCAGCAGCCATTCGATCAGGGCCGGGGAGCTGTTTTTT
TRBJ2-1 TRBD1 TRBV20-1 - CSAQVPGQLYNEQFF TGCAGTGCTCAGGTCCCGGGACAGCTTTACAATGAGCAGTTCTTC
TRBJ1-2 TRBD1 TRBV20-1 - CSASPGQFIYGYTF TGCAGTGCTAGTCCGGGACAGTTTATTTATGGCTACACCTTC
TRBJ2-1 - TRBV11-2 many CASSQWTAYNEQFF TGTGCCAGCAGCCAGTGGACGGCGTACAATGAGCAGTTCTTC
TRBJ2-7 - TRBV20-1 - CSASGPSLSSYEQYF TGCAGTGCTAGCGGCCCTAGCTTATCCTCCTACGAGCAGTACTTC
TRBJ2-1 TRBD2 TRBV4-3 - CASSQVGSGSGEQFF TGCGCCAGCAGCCAAGTGGGTAGCGGGAGTGGTGAGCAGTTCTTC
TRBJ2-7 TRBD2 TRBV20-1 - CSVLAGTYEQYF TGCAGTGTCCTAGCGGGCACCTACGAGCAGTACTTC
TRBJ2-1 TRBD2 TRBV27 - CASSFLLSGRNNEQFF TGTGCCAGCAGTTTCCTGCTTAGCGGGAGAAACAATGAGCAGTTCTTC
TRBJ2-2 TRBD1 TRBV4-3 few CASSPGQTNTGELFF TGCGCCAGCAGCCCGGGACAGACGAACACCGGGGAGCTGTTTTTT
TRBJ2-1 TRBD1 TRBV6-6 many CASSPYSGGVYEQFF TGTGCCAGCAGTCCGTACTCAGGGGGCGTGTATGAGCAGTTCTTC
TRBJ1-1 TRBD1 TRBV29-1 few CSVNRGPEAFF TGCAGCGTTAACAGGGGTCCTGAAGCTTTCTTT
TRBJ2-1 - TRBV11-2 - CASSFLENLGEQFF TGTGCCAGCAGCTTCTTGGAAAACCTCGGGGAGCAGTTCTTC
TRBJ2-3 - TRBV7-2 few CASSINREDTQYF TGTGCCAGCAGCATCAACAGGGAGGATACGCAGTATTTT
TRBJ2-1 TRBD2 TRBV7-2 few CASSPLPRGYDEQFF TGTGCCAGCAGCCCTCTCCCGCGGGGGTATGATGAGCAGTTCTTC
TRBJ2-1 - TRBV5-5 - CASSLGGGGVYSEQFF TGTGCCAGCAGCTTGGGTGGCGGTGGGGTTTACAGTGAGCAGTTCTTC
TRBJ2-5 TRBD1 TRBV7-9 - CASSSGQGKTQYF TGTGCCAGCAGCTCGGGACAGGGCAAGACCCAGTACTTC
TRBJ1-1 TRBD1 TRBV29-1 - CSVDRGQHTEAFF TGCAGCGTTGATAGGGGGCAACACACTGAAGCTTTCTTT
TRBJ2-5 TRBD1 TRBV7-9 - CASSLTGKGETQYF TGTGCCAGCAGCTTGACAGGGAAGGGGGAGACCCAGTACTTC
TRBJ1-2 - TRBV12-3/TRBV12-4 - CASGRRPADYGYTF TGTGCCAGCGGCCGGAGACCGGCCGACTATGGCTACACCTTC
TRBJ2-7 - TRBV5-5 few CASSGGRKGEQYF TGTGCCAGCAGCGGGGGTCGAAAGGGCGAGCAGTACTTC
TRBJ1-1 - TRBV5-1 - CASSLELRGLGKTEAFF TGCGCCAGCAGCTTGGAACTTCGGGGGCTTGGGAAAACTGAAGCTTTCTTT
TRBJ2-7 TRBD1 TRBV4-2 few CASSQGQGVSYEQYF TGTGCCAGCAGCCAGGGACAGGGGGTCTCCTACGAGCAGTACTTC
TRBJ2-2 TRBD2 TRBV20-1 - CSARDRASGSTNTGELFF TGCAGTGCTAGAGATAGGGCTAGCGGGAGTACCAACACCGGGGAGCTGTTTTTT
TRBJ2-7 - TRBV5-1 - CASSLEEKGVYEQYF TGCGCCAGCAGCTTGGAGGAAAAGGGGGTTTACGAGCAGTACTTC
TRBJ2-1 - TRBV20-1 many CSARDPRERNEQFF TGCAGTGCTAGAGATCCCAGGGAGAGGAATGAGCAGTTCTTC
TRBJ2-7 - TRBV5-1 few CASALASVRGYEQYF TGCGCCAGCGCCCTGGCGTCGGTTCGCGGCTACGAGCAGTACTTC
TRBJ1-5 TRBD1 TRBV7-9 few CASSPGTGEVQPQHF TGTGCCAGCAGTCCCGGGACAGGGGAAGTTCAGCCCCAGCATTTT
TRBJ2-1 - TRBV7-2 - CASSLGSTGEQFF TGTGCCAGCAGCTTAGGGTCGACAGGTGAGCAGTTCTTC
TRBJ2-5 - TRBV6-5 - CASSYPTGGGQETQYF TGTGCCAGCAGTTACCCAACAGGGGGAGGGCAAGAGACCCAGTACTTC
TRBJ2-4 TRBD1 TRBV11-1 - CASSLFRLTDRGFENIQYF TGTGCCAGCAGCTTATTCCGTTTAACGGACAGGGGATTTGAAAACATTCAGTACTTC
TRBJ2-7 TRBD2 TRBV2 many CASWGGFEQYF TGTGCCAGCTGGGGGGGTTTCGAGCAGTACTTC
TRBJ2-7 - TRBV12-3/TRBV12-4 - CASRGGGQYEQYF TGTGCCAGCCGAGGGGGAGGGCAATACGAGCAGTACTTC
TRBJ2-4 - TRBV10-3 few CATRQDPPNIQYF TGTGCCACCAGACAGGACCCTCCGAACATTCAGTACTTC
TRBJ2-5 - TRBV6-5 - CASSYSPQGSDQTQYF TGTGCCAGCAGTTACTCACCGCAGGGGTCTGATCAGACCCAGTACTTC
TRBJ2-2 TRBD1 TRBV20-1 - CSARRTGTGELFF TGCAGTGCTAGAAGGACAGGGACCGGGGAGCTGTTTTTT
TRBJ2-5 - TRBV5-1 - CASRKRTEYQETQYF TGCGCCAGCAGAAAAAGGACAGAGTACCAAGAGACCCAGTACTTC
TRBJ2-7 TRBD2 TRBV7-9 few CASSPGAGLADTYEQYF TGTGCCAGCAGCCCCGGCGCTGGACTAGCTGACACCTACGAGCAGTACTTC
TRBJ1-1 - TRBV7-8 - CASSHNTEAFF TGTGCCAGCAGCCATAACACTGAAGCTTTCTTT
TRBJ1-2 - TRBV5-1 - CASSDGTPPSNYGYTF TGCGCCAGCAGCGACGGGACCCCACCCTCTAACTATGGCTACACCTTC
TRBJ2-3 TRBD1 TRBV24-1 few CATSQMGTGMDTQYF TGTGCCACCAGTCAGATGGGGACAGGGATGGATACGCAGTATTTT